The 10 T cell receptor beta chains presented below share a single source sample, sequenced in a study of CD8+ T cells in alopecia areata. Reverse transcription of extracted RNA yielded cDNA, which provided the sequencing template. TCRdb's table, derived via immunoSEQ multiplex PCR, lists solely in-frame clones and lacks some. Of some 190,000 clones in the sample, roughly three fifths were seen once. The treatment denotes: oral pan-JAK inhibitor, 5-10 mg twice daily. This specimen was CD4+ T cells sorted from blood, taken at week 4, from a patient treated with tofacitinib. All receptors come from a human donor with alopecia areata.

The V and J genes are TRBV9 and TRBJ2-1; TRBD2 matches at 11 bases. The ends lost 4 bases at V and 6 bases at J; junction bases unmatched: 9. The length of the CDR3 is 16 residues. CDR1 and CDR2 (germline): SGDLS, YYNGEE. In DNA, the CDR3 is TGTGCCAGCAGCCCGAGACCACTAGCGGGAGTCAATGAGCAGTTCTTC. Residues: CASSPRPLAGVNEQFF. Drawing the rest from reference TRBV9 and TRBJ2-1, the complete variable domain is DSGVTQTPKHLITATGQRVTLRCSPRSGDLSVYWYQQSLDQGLQFLIQYYNGEERAKGNILERFSAQQFPDLHSELNLSSLELGDSALYFCASSPRPLAGVNEQFFGPGTRLTVL.

This clone occurred a few times. V is TRBV7-9 and J is TRBJ2-7; no clear D. Germline-derived CDR1 and CDR2 are SEHNR and FQNEAQ (reference sequence). V was cut by 3 bases and J by 3 bases, with 21 bases left in between. The CDR3 is 17 amino acids. DNA for the CDR3: TGTGCCAGCAGCTTCCCCCCCCAACCAGGAATAATCTACGAGCAGTACTTC. As protein: CASSFPPQPGIIYEQYF.

The chain links TRBV5-1 to TRBJ1-5; 8 positions match TRBD1. The CDR3 is made up of 15 amino acids. Germline CDR1 SGHRS, CDR2 YFSETQ. Trimming cost V 5 bases and J 2 bases; bases outside gene matches: 6. CDR3 loop: CASRQGADRNQPQHF. In DNA, the CDR3 is TGCGCCAGCAGGCAGGGGGCTGATCGCAATCAGCCCCAGCATTTT.

This clone was recorded a few times. This chain joins TRBV29-1 and TRBJ2-7; TRBD1 agrees at 7 bases. Germline-derived CDR1 and CDR2 are SQVTM and ANQGSEA. Losses at the gene ends were 7 bases for V and 3 bases for J; bases not matched to a gene: 6. There are 12 residues in the CDR3. CDR3 region: CSARTGNYEQYF. CDR3 bases: TGCAGCGCTCGGACAGGAAACTACGAGCAGTACTTC.

This clone appeared a few times. This chain links TRBV29-1 with TRBJ2-5, with D tentatively TRBD1 (5 bases). Germline assignment: CDR1 SQVTM and CDR2 ANQGSEA. The CDR3 has 12 residues. V dropped 4 bases and J dropped 4 bases, with 10 bases sitting between them. CDR3 coding DNA: TGCAGCGTTGTCCAGGACATAGAGACCCAGTACTTC. The encoded protein is CSVVQDIETQYF.

The V gene is TRBV29-1, the J gene TRBJ2-1; D remains unclear. The CDR3 covers 12 residues. Germline V gene lookup returns CDR1 SQVTM and CDR2 ANQGSEA. Deletions cut 1 base from V and 9 bases from J, with 10 bases between. CDR3 in DNA: TGCAGCGTTGAAGGTCGAACGAGTGAGCAGTTCTTC. Its translation: CSVEGRTSEQFF.

The rearrangement joins TRBV29-1 to TRBJ1-2; D perhaps matches TRBD1 (5 bases). V was pared by 7 bases and J by 2 bases, with 5 bases between. Germline CDR1 SQVTM, CDR2 ANQGSEA. The CDR3 contains 10 residues. In nucleotides, the CDR3 is TGCAGCGGGGGCAACTATGGCTACACCTTC. It translates to CSGGNYGYTF.

The V and J genes are TRBV29-1 and TRBJ2-7; TRBD1 matches 7 bases. Germline CDR1 and CDR2: SQVTM and ANQGSEA. J was trimmed by 2 bases and V by 3 bases; bases with no gene match: 7. There are 14 residues in the CDR3. The CDR3: CSVELRTGPYEQYF. The CDR3 region has the DNA TGCAGCGTTGAGTTACGGACAGGACCCTACGAGCAGTACTTC.

V is TRBV2 and J is TRBJ2-5, with TRBD2 matching 7 bases. The CDR3 is made up of 13 amino acids. After removal of 4 bases from V and 3 bases from J, the junction contained 2 bases not matched to a gene. In germline, CDR1 is SNHLY, CDR2 FYNNEI. The CDR3 is CASSAGREETQYF. The CDR3 nucleotides read TGTGCCAGCAGTGCAGGGAGGGAAGAGACCCAGTACTTC.

The rearrangement uses TRBV29-1 and TRBJ1-3; D remains unclear. Germline V gives CDR1 SQVTM, CDR2 ANQGSEA. V dropped 6 bases and J dropped 4 bases, with 13 bases sitting between them. The CDR3 has 13 residues. The CDR3 loop is CSVSREGGNTIYF. DNA of the CDR3: TGCAGCGTCAGCCGGGAGGGAGGAAACACCATATATTTT.